What follows are 18 T cell receptor beta chains derived from one specimen sequenced in a study of cytomegalovirus exposure and HLA in healthy donors. Use of 60 Vbeta and 13 Jbeta primers characterized the PCR. Clones were read by immunoSEQ multiplex PCR, and TCRdb kept only the in-frame ones, dropping some. The sample has more than 110,000 clones; 75% are singletons. The specimen sequenced was PBMCs. The receptors stem from a man under 40 in good health and CMV-seronegative.

This chain uses TRBV16 with TRBJ2-2, with D perhaps matching TRBD1 (5 bases). Deletions cut 7 bases from V and 1 base from J, with 16 bases between. Germline CDR1 reads KGHSY; CDR2 reads FQNENV. The CDR3 sequence is 16 residues long. The CDR3 DNA is TGTGCCAGCACCATGGGGCAGGCGTTGAACACCGGGGAGCTGTTTTTT. It codes for CASTMGQALNTGELFF. Drawing the rest from reference TRBV16 and TRBJ2-2, the complete variable domain is GEEVAQTPKHLVRGEGQKAKLYCAPIKGHSYVFWYQQVLKNEFKFLISFQNENVFDETGMPKERFSAKCLPNSPCSLEIQATKLEDSAVYFCASTMGQALNTGELFFGEGSRLTVL.

This clone came up once. The V and J genes are TRBV30 and TRBJ1-1; D call uncertain. CDR3 length equals 13 residues. Per the germline V gene, CDR1 is GTSNPN and CDR2 is SVGIG (reference sequence). The V and J ends lost 3 bases and 0 bases respectively, with 8 bases between them. CDR3 DNA: TGTGCCTGGAGACGCAGAATGAACACTGAAGCTTTCTTT. Its translation: CAWRRRMNTEAFF.

This clone showed up just once. This chain links TRBV19 with TRBJ1-5; 8 positions match TRBD1. Germline CDR1 is LNHDA and CDR2 is SQIVND (reference sequence). V dropped 10 bases and J dropped 6; count of bases not matched to a gene: 14. This CDR3 is 15 amino acids long. CDR3 region: CATKGRQGAAQPQHF. CDR3 coding DNA: TGTGCCACTAAAGGACGTCAGGGGGCTGCTCAGCCCCAGCATTTT.

The V gene is TRBV9, the J gene TRBJ2-6, with TRBD1 as a possible D gene (6 bases). The CDR3 sequence is 17 residues long. The germline CDR1 and CDR2 sequences are SGDLS and YYNGEE. Trimming took 3 bases from V and 1 from J, leaving 14 bases between them. In nucleotides, the CDR3 is TGTGCCAGCAGCGGGGGGCCTTCGGGGTCTGGGGCCAACGTCCTGACTTTC. This codes for CASSGGPSGSGANVLTF.

As regards this clone: The sample carries other DNA sequences with the same CDR3. The chain carries TRBV7-8 and TRBJ2-4, with a weak D call TRBD2 (5 bases). Germline loops: CDR1 SGHVS, CDR2 FQNEAQ. Trimming took 5 bases from V and 0 from J, leaving 11 bases between them. CDR3 length equals 15 residues. The CDR3 is CASSIDGIAKNIQYF. CDR3 DNA sequence: TGTGCCAGCAGCATTGACGGGATAGCCAAAAACATTCAGTACTTC.

The J gene is TRBJ1-4, the V gene TRBV4-1; TRBD1 matches 9 bases. V gave up 1 base and J gave up 5 bases; unmatched junction bases: 20. Germline CDR1 is MGHRA and CDR2 is YSYEKL. The CDR3 loop spans 21 amino acids. CDR3 amino acids: CASSQVRTGQGWSIRNEKLFF. The CDR3 nucleotides read TGCGCCAGCAGCCAAGTAAGAACGGGACAGGGATGGAGTATTAGGAATGAAAAACTGTTTTTT.

The V and J genes are TRBV6-5 and TRBJ1-5, with 8 bases lining up with TRBD1. Germline lookup yields CDR1 MNHEY and CDR2 SVGAGI. The CDR3 sequence is 15 residues long. J gave up 3 bases and V 2 bases, and 3 bases lay outside the gene matches. DNA for the CDR3: TGTGCCAGCAGTTACACGGGACAGGACAATCAGCCCCAGCATTTT. Its protein product is CASSYTGQDNQPQHF.

The J gene is TRBJ1-2, the V gene TRBV6-1; 9 bases align to TRBD1. Germline CDR1 is MNHNS and CDR2 is SASEGT. After removal of 4 bases from V and 7 bases from J, the junction contained 7 bases not matched to a gene. This CDR3 spans 14 amino acids. The CDR3 reads CASSAPGTGLGYTF. In DNA form, the CDR3 reads TGTGCCAGCAGTGCTCCCGGGACAGGGCTTGGCTACACCTTC.

This clone turned up a few times. V and J are TRBV28 and TRBJ1-5; TRBD1 is a possible D gene (6 bases). The CDR3 totals 15 residues. Germline-derived CDR1 and CDR2 are MDHEN and SYDVKM. Trimming shortened V by 5 bases and J by 0 bases, and 11 bases separated the two germline ends. CDR3 nucleotide sequence: TGTGCCAGCAGTACAGGGACGCATAGCAATCAGCCCCAGCATTTT. Translating it yields CASSTGTHSNQPQHF.

This clone was observed a handful of times. The rearrangement uses TRBV5-1 and TRBJ2-1; 13 nucleotides agree with TRBD2. Germline lookup yields CDR1 SGHRS and CDR2 YFSETQ. V gave up 2 bases and J gave up 7 bases; unmatched junction bases: 6. The CDR3 consists of 16 residues. The CDR3 spells CASSFLLAGGNNEQFF. The CDR3 nucleotides read TGCGCCAGCAGCTTCCTACTAGCGGGGGGGAATAATGAGCAGTTCTTC. Full variable domain (rest looked up from reference TRBV5-1 and TRBJ2-1): KAGVTQTPRYLIKTRGQQVTLSCSPISGHRSVSWYQQTPGQGLQFLFEYFSETQRNKGNFPGRFSGRQFSNSRSEMNVSTLELGDSALYLCASSFLLAGGNNEQFFGPGTRLTVL.

The genes are TRBV12-5 and TRBJ2-5, with TRBD2 identical over 9 bases. The CDR3 is made up of 15 amino acids. The V gene's germline CDR1 is LGHNT and CDR2 FRNRAP. Unmatched junction bases numbered 10, after V lost 7 bases and J lost 4 bases. The CDR3 is CASVPGGGAAETQYF. The CDR3 DNA reads TGTGCTAGTGTTCCAGGCGGGGGGGCGGCAGAGACCCAGTACTTC.

This clone has just a few counts. This chain connects TRBV5-8 to TRBJ2-1, with 9 bases fitting TRBD1. Germline-derived CDR1 and CDR2 are SGHTS and YDEGEE. Trimming cost V 6 bases and J 3 bases; bases outside gene matches: 10. The CDR3 runs 16 residues. The chain's CDR3 is CASTNIQGAYYNEQFF. The CDR3 DNA is TGTGCCAGCACCAACATACAGGGGGCTTACTACAATGAGCAGTTCTTC.

This clone was detected only a few times. The rearrangement links TRBV19 to TRBJ1-1; TRBD1 is a possible D gene (6 bases). The CDR3 runs to 15 residues. V dropped 0 bases and J dropped 4 bases, with 12 bases sitting between them. Germline CDR1 reads LNHDA; CDR2 reads SQIVND (reference sequence). CDR3: CASSIDGTFLTEAFF. The CDR3 nucleotides are TGTGCCAGTAGTATAGACGGGACATTTCTCACTGAAGCTTTCTTT.

The chain has TRBV9 and TRBJ1-4; D perhaps matches TRBD1 (6 bases). Trimming left V 4 bases short and J 4 bases short, with 11 bases between. The CDR3 is made up of 14 amino acids. From germline, CDR1 is SGDLS and CDR2 YYNGEE. The chain's CDR3 is CASSLTGVNEKLFF. CDR3 nucleotides: TGTGCCAGCAGCCTGACAGGAGTTAATGAAAAACTGTTTTTT.

The chain combines TRBV5-5 with TRBJ1-5; 7 nucleotides match TRBD1. Germline CDR1 is SGHKS and CDR2 is YYEKEE (reference sequence). This CDR3 comprises 16 residues. Trimming took 2 bases from V and 0 from J; bases not matched to a gene: 5. The CDR3 coding sequence is TGTGCCAGCAGCTTACGGGACAGATATAGCAATCAGCCCCAGCATTTT. This sequence encodes CASSLRDRYSNQPQHF.

This rearrangement joins TRBV30 to TRBJ2-5; D possibly corresponds to TRBD2 (5 bases). CDR3 length: 14 residues. Trimming pared 2 bases from V and 5 bases from J, leaving 15 bases between. Germline V gene lookup returns CDR1 GTSNPN and CDR2 SVGIG (reference sequence). The CDR3 nucleotides are TGTGCCTGGAGTCGGCTAGCCCCCCTCGAGACCCAGTACTTC. Translating gives CAWSRLAPLETQYF.

V gene TRBV5-4 combines with J gene TRBJ2-3; 9 nucleotides line up with TRBD2. This CDR3 has 16 amino acids. V lost 0 bases to trimming and J lost 6 bases; unmatched junction nucleotides: 8. Per germline, CDR1 SGHNT and CDR2 YYREEE (reference sequence). CDR3 sequence (DNA): TGTGCCAGCAGCTTGGGACTAGCGGTCTACGCGGATACGCAGTATTTT. The encoded protein is CASSLGLAVYADTQYF.

V gene TRBV2 combines with J gene TRBJ2-3; TRBD2 matches at 11 bases. CDR3 length: 16 residues. J gave up 2 bases and V 2 bases, and 3 bases lay outside the gene matches. Germline CDR1 SNHLY, CDR2 FYNNEI. The CDR3 loop reads CASSETSGGITDTQYF. CDR3 nucleotides: TGTGCCAGCAGTGAAACTAGCGGGGGCATCACAGATACGCAGTATTTT. Full variable domain (missing parts from reference TRBV2 and TRBJ2-3): EPEVTQTPSHQVTQMGQEVILRCVPISNHLYFYWYRQILGQKVEFLVSFYNNEISEKSEIFDDQFSVERPDGSNFTLKIRSTKLEDSAMYFCASSETSGGITDTQYFGPGTRLTVL.